This is a list of T cell receptor beta chains from one sample in a study of regulatory and conventional T cells in RAG deficiency. The method was immunoSEQ multiplex PCR; TCRdb's version includes in-frame clones alone and lacks a portion of them. The sample has around 30,000 clones; roughly 90% are singletons. The sample was also linked to a second study, of regulatory T cells.

The material sequenced was CD8+ T cells sorted from blood. These receptors all stem from a human donor in good health. Both conserved end residues are part of each CDR3. Clone size is not always given. Where it is, it says once, few, many or a class for expanded clones.

>once|TRBJ1-1|TRBV19
CASSIPRTAGTEAFF
>NA|TRBJ2-1|TRBV28
CAGCPGLGVNNEQFF
>medium-sized|TRBJ2-7|TRBV4-2
CASSQDSGGAYEQYF
>NA|TRBJ2-6|TRBV29-1
CSVLQGYLGQVSSGANVLTF
>NA|TRBJ1-1|TRBV19
CASSMISGGLTAEAFF
>NA|TRBJ1-2|TRBV6-1
CASRVTLGGVRYTF
>NA|TRBJ1-4|TRBV4-1
CASSQTRQGNEKLFF
>NA|TRBJ1-1|TRBV28
CASSSSPTDKMNTEAFF
>NA|TRBJ1-1|TRBV5-1
CASSLQMNTEAFF
>NA|TRBJ2-2|TRBV14
CASSQDLGRATGELFF
>NA|TRBJ2-3|TRBV5-4
CASSFGTGSDTQYF
>NA|TRBJ1-1|TRBV27
CASSRRKTANTEAFF
>NA|TRBJ2-1|TRBV5-4
CASSTTYNEQFF
>NA|TRBJ1-1|TRBV6-1
CASSGNTEAFF
>once|TRBJ1-1|TRBV19
CASSIRDRGIGAFF
>NA|TRBJ2-1|TRBV9
CASSVGPGPGNEQFF
>NA|TRBJ2-6|TRBV27
CASSHDRAGVVPGANVLTF
>NA|TRBJ2-1|TRBV30
CAWSVPSGGAYEQFF
>NA|TRBJ1-3|TRBV2
CASRAAGFPGNTIYF
>NA|TRBJ1-2|TRBV10-3
CAIRETATVYGYTF
>NA|TRBJ1-5|TRBV2
CASRAGTPSNQPQHF
>few|TRBJ1-1|TRBV19
CASSPWTGNTEAFF
>NA|TRBJ1-1|TRBV30
CAWRYQGNTEAFF
>NA|TRBJ2-2|TRBV15
CATSFRTGSTGELFF
>few|TRBJ2-7|TRBV10-3
CAISDRGVSSYEQYF
>NA|TRBJ2-1|TRBV6-5
CASRQVLAGYQPGFF
>NA|TRBJ1-5|TRBV19
CAGGKTGYSNQPQHF
>NA|TRBJ1-2|TRBV29-1
CSVEHPTGFGGYTF
>NA|TRBJ2-5|TRBV10-2
CASRDIAGGSVETQYF
>NA|TRBJ1-1|TRBV5-5
CASGSGVGTTMNTEAFF
>NA|TRBJ2-1|TRBV6-1
CASRATSGRVGEQFF
>NA|TRBJ2-1|TRBV5-1
CASSPVGGVGLADLYNEQFF
>NA|TRBJ2-2|TRBV7-9
CASNHGTGELFF
>NA|TRBJ2-7|TRBV30
CAWDGTSGTYEQYF
>once|TRBJ2-2|TRBV5-1
CASSTIAGGPTGELFF
>NA|TRBJ1-5|TRBV9
CASSVGAGGGQPQHF
>few|TRBJ1-2|TRBV6-4
CASSVYPGQGTDGYTF
>NA|TRBJ1-4|TRBV14
CASSQITASGLRDEKLFF
>NA|TRBJ1-1|TRBV29-1
CSVDRGPNTEAFF
>NA|TRBJ1-4|TRBV5-1
CASSLGRTNEKLFF
>NA|TRBJ1-5|TRBV29-1
CSVAGSSNQPQHF
>NA|TRBJ2-3|TRBV7-3
CASSPGLTSTDTQYF
>NA|TRBJ1-1|TRBV2
CASSAQGGANTEAFF
>NA|TRBJ2-1|TRBV6-1
CASKRFEGEQFF
>NA|TRBJ1-1|TRBV5-1
CASSLGHRSPEAFF
>NA|TRBJ2-2|TRBV2
CASRVAGFGELFF
>NA|TRBJ2-2|TRBV5-1
CASSFLTGELFF
>NA|TRBJ1-2|TRBV7-9
CASSSSGSNYGYTF
>NA|TRBJ2-7|TRBV30
CAWSSLLRQGRRVGEQYF
>NA|TRBJ2-1|TRBV7-8
CASSLALGTVYNEQFF
>NA|TRBJ2-2|TRBV19
CASSSTGELFF
>NA|TRBJ1-3|TRBV30
CAWSVRGTAGNTIYF
>NA|TRBJ2-7|TRBV18
CASSPPDSYEQYF
>NA|TRBJ2-3|TRBV7-9
CASSPRGGVADTQYF
>NA|TRBJ2-1|TRBV20-1
CSAADIDEQFF